What follows are 20 T cell receptor beta chains derived from one specimen sequenced in a study of shared clonotypes between healthy human individuals. Clones were read by immunoSEQ multiplex PCR, and TCRdb kept only the in-frame ones, dropping some. The sample has about 2 million clones; roughly 96% are singletons. Sequences were obtained from naive CD4+ T cells sorted from blood. Subset here: CD45RA+ positively selected. The receptors derive from a man between 18 and 29 years old in good health.

Worth noting for this clone: This specimen includes other DNA sequences encoding the same CDR3. The rearrangement joins TRBV30 to TRBJ1-6, with no clear D. The CDR3 consists of 12 residues. Germline CDR1 GTSNPN, CDR2 SVGIG (reference sequence). V lost 5 bases and J lost 7, with 9 bases in between. CDR3 region: CAWSGRNSPLHF. CDR3 DNA: TGTGCCTGGTCCGGGAGAAATTCACCCCTCCACTTT.

The chain employs TRBV6-5 and TRBJ1-1, with D unclear. Germline V gene lookup returns CDR1 MNHEY and CDR2 SVGAGI. Between the trimmed V and J ends, which lost 6 bases and 2 bases, there was a span of 7 bases. This CDR3 contains 12 residues. The CDR3 sequence is CASRLENTEAFF. CDR3 nucleotides: TGTGCCAGCAGACTAGAAAACACTGAAGCTTTCTTT.

A single count supports this clone. The sample has other DNA sequences that encode this CDR3 too. The chain employs TRBV7-3 and TRBJ2-2; D perhaps matches TRBD1 (5 bases). V was shortened by 2 bases and J by 4 bases, with 8 bases between the two germline ends. Germline assignment: CDR1 SGHTA and CDR2 FQGTGA. The CDR3 consists of 14 residues. CDR3 loop: CASSLQGSTGELFF. In DNA, the CDR3 is TGTGCCAGCAGCTTACAGGGTAGCACCGGGGAGCTGTTTTTT.

On this clone itself: At one of its ends the junction is not consistent with the germline gene, which may arise from a read error. The V gene is TRBV27, the J gene TRBJ2-7; D not resolved. This CDR3 is built from 13 residues. CDR1 and CDR2 from the germline V gene are MNHEY and SMNVEV (reference sequence). The CDR3 here is CASSLSFGYEQYF. The DNA of the CDR3 is TGTGCCAGCAGTCTATCCTTCGGCTACGAGCAGTACTTC.

This CDR3 reads CASSEGGSKETQYF. In DNA form, the CDR3 reads TGTGCCAGCAGTGAAGGAGGGTCGAAAGAGACCCAGTACTTC. This rearrangement joins TRBV6-1 to TRBJ2-5; tentative D call: TRBD2 (5 bases). The CDR3 totals 14 residues. Germline-derived CDR1 and CDR2 are MNHNS and SASEGT. The V end was cut by 1 base, the J end by 3 bases, with 9 bases between.

A note on this clone: This sample also contains other DNA sequences that code for the same CDR3. The V gene is TRBV6-6, the J gene TRBJ1-5; D unclear. This CDR3 has 12 residues. Deletions cut 0 bases from V and 7 bases from J, with 4 bases between. Per the germline V gene, CDR1 is MNHNY and CDR2 is SVGAGI (reference sequence). CDR3 residues: CASSYSTQPQHF. The CDR3 bases are TGTGCCAGCAGTTACTCGACCCAGCCCCAGCATTTT.

Remarks on this clone: The same CDR3 can be traced to other DNA sequences in this sample. V is TRBV5-1 and J is TRBJ2-7, with TRBD1 as a possible D gene (6 bases). Trimming removed 0 bases from V and 6 bases from J, with 10 bases in between. Germline lookup yields CDR1 SGHRS and CDR2 YFSETQ. The length of the CDR3 is 13 residues. The CDR3 sequence is CASSLAGTSEQYF. The DNA for the CDR3 is TGCGCCAGCAGCTTGGCCGGGACATCCGAGCAGTACTTC.

This rearrangement joins TRBV5-4 to TRBJ2-7; D call uncertain. Looked up from germline, CDR1 is SGHNT and CDR2 is YYREEE (reference sequence). With 5 bases removed from V and 5 bases from J, the gap between germline ends came to 14 bases. This CDR3 contains 13 residues. The chain's CDR3 is CASSRMSTDEQYF. The CDR3 coding sequence is TGTGCCAGCAGTCGAATGTCCACGGACGAGCAGTACTTC.

CDR3 sequence: CATGWALQETQYF. CDR3 nucleotide sequence: TGTGCCACCGGATGGGCGCTACAAGAGACCCAGTACTTC. The genes are TRBV15 and TRBJ2-5; D gene unclear. The CDR3 consists of 13 residues. V was pared by 8 bases and J by 2 bases, with 12 bases between. Germline V gene lookup returns CDR1 LNHNV and CDR2 YYDKDF (reference sequence).

V and J are TRBV6-5 and TRBJ1-1; D gene uncertain. Germline CDR1 is MNHEY and CDR2 is SVGAGI. The CDR3 is made up of 15 amino acids. Trimming left V 5 bases short and J 0 bases short, with 13 bases between. The CDR3 here is CASSQSTVMNTEAFF. Written as DNA, the CDR3 is TGTGCCAGCAGTCAGTCGACGGTCATGAACACTGAAGCTTTCTTT.

The chain has TRBV27 and TRBJ2-3, with 9 bases identical to TRBD2. The CDR3 sequence is 15 residues long. The junction had 5 bases not matched to a gene; V was cut back by 6 bases and J by 1 base. The V gene's germline CDR1 is MNHEY and CDR2 SMNVEV (reference sequence). The CDR3 DNA follows: TGTGCCAGCAGCTTAGCGGGAGTGCGCACAGATACGCAGTATTTT. This sequence encodes CASSLAGVRTDTQYF.

V gene TRBV27 combines with J gene TRBJ1-6; D not resolved. V dropped 5 bases and J dropped 4 bases, with 9 bases sitting between them. The CDR3 covers 14 residues. The V gene's germline CDR1 is MNHEY and CDR2 SMNVEV (reference sequence). The CDR3 reads CASSTTDYNSPLHF. The CDR3 DNA follows: TGTGCCAGCAGTACGACGGATTATAATTCACCCCTCCACTTT.

The DNA of the CDR3 is TGTGCCAGCAGTTCCGTCTTCCGCCGGGGGCGCCTGGAGACCCAGTACTTC. Its protein product is CASSSVFRRGRLETQYF. V usage is TRBV28 and J usage is TRBJ2-5; either TRBD1 or TRBD2 may fit D (6 bases each). Germline V lookup: CDR1 MDHEN, CDR2 SYDVKM. The CDR3 contains 17 residues. V gave up 4 bases and J gave up 5 bases, with 23 bases separating them.

J is TRBJ1-1 and V is TRBV7-2; unclear D gene. CDR1 and CDR2 (germline): SGHTA, FQGNSA. V was cut by 7 bases and J by 3 bases, with 15 bases left in between. The CDR3 covers 14 residues. The DNA for the CDR3 is TGTGCCAGCACTTTGGGAAGCATAGACACTGAAGCTTTCTTT. Residues: CASTLGSIDTEAFF. Full variable domain (missing parts from reference TRBV7-2 and TRBJ1-1): GAGVSQSPSNKVTEKGKDVELRCDPISGHTALYWYRQSLGQGLEFLIYFQGNSAPDKSGLPSDRFSAERTGGSVSTLTIQRTQQEDSAVYLCASTLGSIDTEAFFGQGTRLTVV.

The chain's CDR3 is CASSLASVKDGQPQHF. Here the CDR3 DNA reads TGCGCCAGCAGCTTGGCCTCCGTCAAGGACGGTCAGCCCCAGCATTTT. The chain combines TRBV5-1 with TRBJ1-5; D uncertain. V lost 0 bases, J lost 6 bases, and 16 bases lay in between. The germline gives CDR1 SGHRS, CDR2 YFSETQ. This CDR3 contains 16 residues.

The gene calls are TRBV10-3 and TRBJ1-6, with D unclear. Trimming pared 6 bases from V and 5 bases from J, leaving 11 bases between. This CDR3 spans 14 amino acids. CDR1 is ENHRY and CDR2 is SYGVKD in the germline V gene. Written as DNA, the CDR3 is TGTGCCATCAGCCCTTCTAGGGATAATTCACCCCTCCACTTT. Translation gives CAISPSRDNSPLHF.

The V call is TRBV29-1, the J call TRBJ1-1; D gene uncertain. CDR1 is SQVTM and CDR2 is ANQGSEA in the germline V gene. This CDR3 is 14 amino acids long. Trimming left V 2 bases short and J 1 base short, with 11 bases between. This CDR3 is CSVESVLGNTEAFF. In DNA form, the CDR3 reads TGCAGCGTTGAATCCGTCTTGGGGAACACTGAAGCTTTCTTT.

V and J are TRBV6-5 and TRBJ1-5; TRBD1 matches 7 bases. Germline CDR1 is MNHEY and CDR2 is SVGAGI. The CDR3 is 14 residues long. V shed 6 bases and J 7 bases; nucleotides not matched to a gene: 9. The CDR3 protein is CASRRQGMKQPQHF. The CDR3, as DNA: TGTGCCAGCAGGCGACAGGGTATGAAGCAGCCCCAGCATTTT.

The V gene is TRBV9, the J gene TRBJ2-1; TRBD2 might be the D (6 bases). The CDR3 sequence is 15 residues long. CDR1 is SGDLS and CDR2 is YYNGEE in the germline V gene. V lost 0 bases and J lost 3, with 10 bases in between. The CDR3 DNA is TGTGCCAGCAGCGTAGAAATAGCGGACTACAATGAGCAGTTCTTC. Amino acids: CASSVEIADYNEQFF.

For this clone: Distinct nucleotide sequences in the sample also encode this CDR3. V usage is TRBV13 and J usage is TRBJ2-5; no definite D call. CDR1 is PRHDT and CDR2 is FYEKMQ in the germline V gene (reference sequence). This CDR3 has 14 amino acids. Deletions cut 0 bases from V and 0 bases from J, with 5 bases between. In nucleotides, the CDR3 is TGTGCCAGCAGCTTAGGAGGGAACCAAGAGACCCAGTACTTC. Protein: CASSLGGNQETQYF.